This TCR beta chain was captured in a study of vaccination and CD4 T cells after COVID-19. Across the whole study: Everyone enrolled got two doses of BNT162b2 or mRNA-1273 vaccine. Samples were taken after vaccination, a median of around 67 days after dose two, with a range of 14 to 241.

Cultured CD4+ T cells had their DNA profiled by the Oncomine TCR Beta short-read assay. TCRdb independently ran MiXCR on the PCR reads; one entry per CDR3 protein. The sample yields roughly 7,000 distinct CDR3 sequences, about 80% seen once. Trimming took 7 bases from V and 0 from J; bases not matched to a gene: 9. In germline, CDR1 is MNHEY, CDR2 SVGEGT. This CDR3 comprises 16 residues. Treatment specified: approximately 9-day PBMC culture with coronavirus spike peptide pools or control peptides (ViraFEST assay). Expanded clonotypes were found by TCR sequencing after peptide-pool stimulation (ViraFEST). Positivity by PCR occurred from March to December 2020, a period that predated US Alpha, Beta and Delta variants. Points on this clonotype: Its specificity is unknown.

Sequenced sample: CD4+ T cells from blood, cultured in vitro. The source is a human donor who had recovered from COVID-19. The chain is built from TRBV6-2 or TRBV6-3 and TRBJ1-1; 9 bases match TRBD1. CDR3 amino acids: CASNLQQGAMNTEAFF. The CDR3 nucleotides are TGTGCCAGCAATCTTCAACAGGGGGCCATGAACACTGAAGCTTTCTTT.